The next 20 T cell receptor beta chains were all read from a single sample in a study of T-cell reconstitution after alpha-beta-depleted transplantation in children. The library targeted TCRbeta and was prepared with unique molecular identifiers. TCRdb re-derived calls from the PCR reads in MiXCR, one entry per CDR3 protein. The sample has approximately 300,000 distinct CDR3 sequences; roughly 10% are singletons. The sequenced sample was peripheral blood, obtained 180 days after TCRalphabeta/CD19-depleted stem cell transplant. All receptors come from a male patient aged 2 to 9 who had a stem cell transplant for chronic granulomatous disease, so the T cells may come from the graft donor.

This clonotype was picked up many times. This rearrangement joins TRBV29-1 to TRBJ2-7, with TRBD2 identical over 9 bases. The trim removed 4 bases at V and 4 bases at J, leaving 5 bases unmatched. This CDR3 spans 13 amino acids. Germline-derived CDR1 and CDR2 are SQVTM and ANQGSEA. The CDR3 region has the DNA TGCAGCGTTGGCGATAGCGGGAGATACGAGCAGTACTTC. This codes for CSVGDSGRYEQYF.

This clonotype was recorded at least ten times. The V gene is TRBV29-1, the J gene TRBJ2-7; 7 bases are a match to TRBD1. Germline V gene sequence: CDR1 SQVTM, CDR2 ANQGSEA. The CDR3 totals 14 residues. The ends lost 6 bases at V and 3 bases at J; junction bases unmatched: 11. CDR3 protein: CSVGTGALIYEQYF. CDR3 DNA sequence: TGCAGCGTGGGAACAGGGGCTTTAATCTACGAGCAGTACTTC.

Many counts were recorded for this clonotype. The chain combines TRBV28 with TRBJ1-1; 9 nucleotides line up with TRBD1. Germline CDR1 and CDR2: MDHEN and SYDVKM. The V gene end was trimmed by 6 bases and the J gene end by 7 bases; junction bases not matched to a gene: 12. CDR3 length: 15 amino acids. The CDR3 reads CASSLSGTGSIEAFF. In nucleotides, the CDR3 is TGTGCCAGCAGCCTCTCCGGGACAGGGAGTATTGAAGCTTTCTTT.

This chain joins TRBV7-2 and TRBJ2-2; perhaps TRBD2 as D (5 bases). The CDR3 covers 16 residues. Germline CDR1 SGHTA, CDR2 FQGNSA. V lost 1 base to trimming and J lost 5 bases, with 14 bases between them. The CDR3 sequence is CASSLEFRGRTGELFF. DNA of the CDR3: TGTGCCAGCAGCTTAGAGTTTAGAGGGCGGACCGGGGAGCTGTTTTTT.

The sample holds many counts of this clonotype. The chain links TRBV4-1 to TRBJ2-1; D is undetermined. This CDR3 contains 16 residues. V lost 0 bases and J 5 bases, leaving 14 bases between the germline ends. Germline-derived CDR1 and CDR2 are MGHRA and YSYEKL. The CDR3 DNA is TGCGCCAGCAGCCAAGAAACCTTCCAATCGGACAATGAGCAGTTCTTC. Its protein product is CASSQETFQSDNEQFF.

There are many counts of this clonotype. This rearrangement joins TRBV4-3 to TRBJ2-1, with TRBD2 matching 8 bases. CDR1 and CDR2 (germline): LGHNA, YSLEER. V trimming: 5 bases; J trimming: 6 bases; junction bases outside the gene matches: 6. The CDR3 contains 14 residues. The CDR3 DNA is TGCGCCAGCAGCTACACTAGCGGAACCAATGAGCAGTTCTTC. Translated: CASSYTSGTNEQFF.

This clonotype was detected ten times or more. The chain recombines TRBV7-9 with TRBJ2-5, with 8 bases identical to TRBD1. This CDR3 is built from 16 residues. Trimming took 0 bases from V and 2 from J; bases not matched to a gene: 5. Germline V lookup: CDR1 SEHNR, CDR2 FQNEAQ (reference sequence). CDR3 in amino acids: CASSLADRVLQETQYF. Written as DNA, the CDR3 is TGTGCCAGCAGCTTAGCGGACAGGGTACTACAAGAGACCCAGTACTTC.

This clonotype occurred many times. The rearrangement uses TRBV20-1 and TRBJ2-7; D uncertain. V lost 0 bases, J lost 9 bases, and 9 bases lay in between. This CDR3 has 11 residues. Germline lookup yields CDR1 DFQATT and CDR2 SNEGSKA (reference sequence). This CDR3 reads CSARETAAQYF. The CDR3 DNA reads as TGCAGTGCTAGAGAAACTGCCGCGCAGTACTTC.

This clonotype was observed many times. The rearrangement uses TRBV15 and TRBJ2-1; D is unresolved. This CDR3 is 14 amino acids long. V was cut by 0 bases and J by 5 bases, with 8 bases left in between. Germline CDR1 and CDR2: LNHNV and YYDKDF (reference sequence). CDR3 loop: CATSREQANNEQFF. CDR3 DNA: TGTGCCACCAGCAGAGAACAAGCCAACAATGAGCAGTTCTTC. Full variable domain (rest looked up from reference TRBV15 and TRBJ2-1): DAMVIQNPRYQVTQFGKPVTLSCSQTLNHNVMYWYQQKSSQAPKLLFHYYDKDFNNEADTPDNFQSRRPNTSFCFLDIRSPGLGDTAMYLCATSREQANNEQFFGPGTRLTVL.

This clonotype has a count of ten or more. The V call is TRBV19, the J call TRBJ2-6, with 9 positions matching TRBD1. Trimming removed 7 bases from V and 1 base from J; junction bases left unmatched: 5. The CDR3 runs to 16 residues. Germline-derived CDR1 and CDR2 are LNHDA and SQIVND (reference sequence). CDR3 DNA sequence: TGTGCCAGTACAAGACAGGGGGGGTCTGGGGCCAACGTCCTGACTTTC. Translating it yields CASTRQGGSGANVLTF.

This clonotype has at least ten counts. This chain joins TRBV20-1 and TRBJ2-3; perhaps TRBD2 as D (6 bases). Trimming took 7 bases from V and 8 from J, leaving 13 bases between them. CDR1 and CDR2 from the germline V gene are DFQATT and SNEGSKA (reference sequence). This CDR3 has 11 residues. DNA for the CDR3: TGCAGTGTTCTTCTGGGGGGTACGCAGTATTTT. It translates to CSVLLGGTQYF.

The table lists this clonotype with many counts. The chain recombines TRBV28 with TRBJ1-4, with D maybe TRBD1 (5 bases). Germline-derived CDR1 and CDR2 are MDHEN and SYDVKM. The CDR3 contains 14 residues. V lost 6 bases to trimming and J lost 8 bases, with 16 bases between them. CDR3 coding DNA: TGTGCCAGCAGCCTCCGGCTCCAGGGAGAAAAACTGTTTTTT. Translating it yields CASSLRLQGEKLFF.

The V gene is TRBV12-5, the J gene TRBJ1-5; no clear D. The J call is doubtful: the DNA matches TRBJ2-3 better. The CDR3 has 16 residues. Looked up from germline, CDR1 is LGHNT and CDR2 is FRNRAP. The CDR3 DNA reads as TGTGCCAGCTCCCAAAGGATCTTCAATAGCAATCAGCCCCAGTATTTT. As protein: CASSQRIFNSNQPQYF.

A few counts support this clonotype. CDR3 protein: CASEAGTSGGGELFF. As DNA, the CDR3 is TGTGCCAGCGAAGCCGGGACTAGCGGGGGAGGGGAGCTGTTTTTT. The chain links TRBV28 to TRBJ2-2, with TRBD2 matching 14 bases. This CDR3 has 15 residues. The germline V gene encodes CDR1 MDHEN and CDR2 SYDVKM. With V trimmed by 8 bases and J by 8 bases, 7 bases remained unmatched.

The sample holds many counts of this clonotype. Here the CDR3 reads CASSLAINSGFTYEQYF. CDR3 coding DNA: TGTGCCAGCAGCCTCGCGATCAATTCAGGGTTTACCTACGAGCAGTACTTC. The rearrangement links TRBV7-2 to TRBJ2-7; D is possibly TRBD1 (5 bases). This CDR3 is 17 amino acids long. Trimming shortened V by 5 bases and J by 2 bases, and 22 bases separated the two germline ends. Germline V lookup: CDR1 SGHTA, CDR2 FQGNSA.

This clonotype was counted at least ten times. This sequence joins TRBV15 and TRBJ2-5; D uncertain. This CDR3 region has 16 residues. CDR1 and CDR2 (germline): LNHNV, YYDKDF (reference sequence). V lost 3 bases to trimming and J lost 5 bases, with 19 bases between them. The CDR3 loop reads CATSRSRTQIRETQYF. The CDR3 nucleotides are TGTGCCACCAGCAGGAGCCGGACGCAAATTCGGGAGACCCAGTACTTC.

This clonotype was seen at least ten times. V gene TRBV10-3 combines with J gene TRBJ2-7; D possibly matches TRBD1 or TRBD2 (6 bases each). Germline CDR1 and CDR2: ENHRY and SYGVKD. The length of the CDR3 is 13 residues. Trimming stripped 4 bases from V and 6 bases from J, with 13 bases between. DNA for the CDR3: TGTGCCATCAGTGCGACAGAGGGGGGCGAGCAGTACTTC. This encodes CAISATEGGEQYF.

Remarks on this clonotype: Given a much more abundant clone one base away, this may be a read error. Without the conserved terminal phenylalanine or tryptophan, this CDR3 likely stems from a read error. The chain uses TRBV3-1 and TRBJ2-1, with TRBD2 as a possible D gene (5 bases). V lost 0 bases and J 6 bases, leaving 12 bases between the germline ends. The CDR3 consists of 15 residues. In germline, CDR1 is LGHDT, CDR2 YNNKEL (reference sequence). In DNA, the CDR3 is TGTGCCAGCAGCCAAGATCTACTAGTCGGCAATGAGCAGTTCTTG. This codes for CASSQDLLVGNEQFL.

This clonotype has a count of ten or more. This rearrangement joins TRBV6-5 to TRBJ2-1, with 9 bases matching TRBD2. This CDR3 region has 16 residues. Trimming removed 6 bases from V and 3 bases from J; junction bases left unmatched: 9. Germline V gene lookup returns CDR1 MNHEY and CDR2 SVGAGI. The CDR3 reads CASSARAGGRYNEQFF. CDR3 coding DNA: TGTGCCAGCAGCGCACGAGCGGGAGGTCGCTACAATGAGCAGTTCTTC.

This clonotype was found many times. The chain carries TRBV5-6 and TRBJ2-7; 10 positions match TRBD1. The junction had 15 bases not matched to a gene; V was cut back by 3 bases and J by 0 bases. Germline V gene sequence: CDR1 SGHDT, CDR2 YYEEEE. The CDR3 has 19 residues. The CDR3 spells CASSSPRDRGRGSSYEQYF. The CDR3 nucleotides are TGTGCCAGCAGCTCCCCCCGGGACAGGGGCAGGGGGAGCTCCTACGAGCAGTACTTC.